Listed below are T cell receptor beta chains from one sample, sequenced in a study of blood T cell repertoires in COVID-19. The assay was immunoSEQ multiplex PCR, and TCRdb's table has in-frame clones only and misses some. The table records 110,000 or so clones, roughly 90% of them present only once. Sequencing was performed on peripheral blood. The origin of the receptors is a human donor in a cohort sampled during active COVID-19. CDR3s include the opening cysteine and the closing phenylalanine or tryptophan. Fields, in order: D gene, clone size, J gene, V gene, CDR3 protein, CDR3 DNA. A D gene is named only where the DNA matches it firmly. The size entry is marked missing in some rows and otherwise reads once, few, many or a size class.

d_call: TRBD2; clone_size: NA; j_call: TRBJ2-1; v_call: TRBV24-1; cdr3_aa: CATSDLLTSGSSGEQFF; cdr3_nt: TGTGCCACCAGTGATCTCTTAACTAGCGGGAGCTCTGGTGAGCAGTTCTTC
d_call: NA; clone_size: NA; j_call: TRBJ2-7; v_call: TRBV5-6; cdr3_aa: CASSLPDSIPYEQYF; cdr3_nt: TGTGCCAGCAGCTTGCCGGACTCCATTCCGTACGAGCAGTACTTC
d_call: TRBD1; clone_size: NA; j_call: TRBJ1-1; v_call: TRBV19; cdr3_aa: CASTRQGNAEAFF; cdr3_nt: TGTGCCAGTACCAGACAGGGGAACGCTGAAGCTTTCTTT
d_call: NA; clone_size: few; j_call: TRBJ2-3; v_call: TRBV10-3; cdr3_aa: CAIRALGGAADTQYF; cdr3_nt: TGTGCCATCAGGGCCTTGGGGGGGGCGGCAGATACGCAGTATTTT
d_call: TRBD2; clone_size: NA; j_call: TRBJ2-1; v_call: TRBV6-2/TRBV6-3; cdr3_aa: CASSGGGDYNEQFF; cdr3_nt: TGTGCCAGCAGTGGCGGGGGGGATTACAATGAGCAGTTCTTC
d_call: NA; clone_size: once; j_call: TRBJ1-1; v_call: TRBV19; cdr3_aa: CASSVGRREAVAFF; cdr3_nt: TGTGCCAGTAGTGTGGGCCGACGTGAAGCAGTAGCTTTCTTT
d_call: NA; clone_size: NA; j_call: TRBJ2-7; v_call: TRBV15; cdr3_aa: CATSRQGRHEQYF; cdr3_nt: TGTGCCACCAGCAGACAGGGGAGACACGAGCAGTACTTC
d_call: NA; clone_size: NA; j_call: TRBJ2-1; v_call: TRBV6-5; cdr3_aa: CASSYGARGVSEQFF; cdr3_nt: TGTGCCAGCAGTTACGGGGCCAGGGGGGTTAGTGAGCAGTTCTTC
d_call: TRBD1; clone_size: once; j_call: TRBJ2-7; v_call: TRBV5-1; cdr3_aa: CASSWGDRGTYEQYF; cdr3_nt: TGCGCCAGCAGTTGGGGGGACAGGGGAACCTACGAGCAGTACTTC
d_call: TRBD1; clone_size: many; j_call: TRBJ1-2; v_call: TRBV27; cdr3_aa: CASSPRQGEGYGYTF; cdr3_nt: TGTGCCAGCAGTCCCCGACAGGGAGAGGGCTATGGCTACACCTTC
d_call: TRBD2; clone_size: NA; j_call: TRBJ2-3; v_call: TRBV3-1/TRBV3-2; cdr3_aa: CASSQVSGTSGRNTQYF; cdr3_nt: TGTGCCAGCAGCCAAGTGTCCGGGACTAGCGGGAGAAATACGCAGTATTTT
d_call: NA; clone_size: NA; j_call: TRBJ1-2; v_call: TRBV7-8; cdr3_aa: CASSRDGRTSNYGYTF; cdr3_nt: TGTGCCAGCAGCCGGGACGGGAGAACTTCTAACTATGGCTACACCTTC
d_call: NA; clone_size: NA; j_call: TRBJ2-2; v_call: TRBV27; cdr3_aa: CASRPRGSNTGELFF; cdr3_nt: TGTGCCAGCAGACCCAGGGGCTCGAACACCGGGGAGCTGTTTTTT
d_call: NA; clone_size: few; j_call: TRBJ1-3; v_call: TRBV6-5; cdr3_aa: CASSYSTGGNTIYF; cdr3_nt: TGTGCCAGCAGTTACTCTACAGGTGGAAACACCATATATTTT
d_call: NA; clone_size: NA; j_call: TRBJ2-7; v_call: TRBV7-2; cdr3_aa: CASGQRYEQYF; cdr3_nt: TGTGCCAGCGGACAGAGGTACGAGCAGTACTTC
d_call: NA; clone_size: NA; j_call: TRBJ2-1; v_call: TRBV25-1; cdr3_aa: CASKGRSYNEQFF; cdr3_nt: TGTGCCAGCAAGGGGCGGTCCTACAATGAGCAGTTCTTC
d_call: NA; clone_size: NA; j_call: TRBJ1-5; v_call: TRBV7-8; cdr3_aa: CASSPVPSESQPQHF; cdr3_nt: TGTGCCAGCAGCCCCGTACCGTCGGAGTCTCAGCCCCAGCATTTT
d_call: TRBD1; clone_size: NA; j_call: TRBJ1-5; v_call: TRBV5-1; cdr3_aa: CASSLGQGVILASNQPQHF; cdr3_nt: TGCGCCAGCAGCTTGGGGCAGGGGGTAATTTTGGCTAGCAATCAGCCCCAGCATTTT
d_call: TRBD2; clone_size: NA; j_call: TRBJ2-3; v_call: TRBV7-9; cdr3_aa: CASSLALRGGTDTQYF; cdr3_nt: TGTGCCAGCAGCTTAGCTTTGCGGGGGGGCACAGATACGCAGTATTTT
d_call: NA; clone_size: NA; j_call: TRBJ2-7; v_call: TRBV7-2; cdr3_aa: CASSLRAISYEQYF; cdr3_nt: TGTGCCAGCAGCTTGAGGGCCATCTCCTACGAGCAGTACTTC
d_call: NA; clone_size: NA; j_call: TRBJ1-1; v_call: TRBV7-2; cdr3_aa: CASSPPGPRGEAFF; cdr3_nt: TGTGCCAGCAGCCCCCCCGGGCCGCGAGGGGAAGCTTTCTTT
d_call: NA; clone_size: NA; j_call: TRBJ2-5; v_call: TRBV5-8; cdr3_aa: CASSAPRRGETQYF; cdr3_nt: TGTGCCAGCAGCGCGCCACGAAGGGGAGAGACCCAGTACTTC
d_call: NA; clone_size: NA; j_call: TRBJ1-1; v_call: TRBV12-5; cdr3_aa: CASGLVQGRGADTEAFF; cdr3_nt: TGTGCTAGTGGTTTGGTACAGGGTCGGGGGGCGGACACTGAAGCTTTCTTT
d_call: TRBD2; clone_size: many; j_call: TRBJ2-2; v_call: TRBV7-6; cdr3_aa: CASSSPSGGTGELFF; cdr3_nt: TGTGCCAGCAGCTCGCCTAGCGGAGGCACCGGGGAGCTGTTTTTT
d_call: NA; clone_size: NA; j_call: TRBJ1-2; v_call: TRBV14; cdr3_aa: CASSQLREYGYTF; cdr3_nt: TGTGCCAGCAGCCAACTTAGAGAATATGGCTACACCTTC
d_call: NA; clone_size: NA; j_call: TRBJ1-5; v_call: TRBV21-1; cdr3_aa: CASSKVLGQTLEDNQPQHF; cdr3_nt: TGTGCCAGCAGCAAAGTACTTGGACAGACCTTGGAGGACAATCAGCCCCAGCATTTT
d_call: NA; clone_size: many; j_call: TRBJ2-3; v_call: TRBV4-2; cdr3_aa: CASSQESLAPGTQYF; cdr3_nt: TGTGCCAGCAGCCAAGAATCGCTAGCCCCAGGTACGCAGTATTTT
d_call: NA; clone_size: NA; j_call: TRBJ1-1; v_call: TRBV6-5; cdr3_aa: CANKRGGSTEAFF; cdr3_nt: TGTGCCAACAAACGCGGGGGGAGCACTGAAGCTTTCTTT
d_call: NA; clone_size: NA; j_call: TRBJ1-6; v_call: TRBV5-4; cdr3_aa: CASSLRQGNNSPLHF; cdr3_nt: TGTGCCAGCAGCTTACGCCAGGGAAATAATTCACCCCTCCACTTT
d_call: NA; clone_size: once; j_call: TRBJ1-2; v_call: TRBV6-1; cdr3_aa: CASSEGRGYGYTF; cdr3_nt: TGTGCCAGCAGTGAAGGGAGGGGTTATGGCTACACCTTC
d_call: TRBD1; clone_size: NA; j_call: TRBJ2-2; v_call: TRBV5-1; cdr3_aa: CASSLTGANTGELFF; cdr3_nt: TGCGCCAGCAGCTTGACAGGGGCGAACACCGGGGAGCTGTTTTTT
d_call: TRBD1; clone_size: NA; j_call: TRBJ2-1; v_call: TRBV7-9; cdr3_aa: CASSLARGTGDQLRNEQFF; cdr3_nt: TGTGCCAGCAGCTTAGCGCGAGGGACAGGGGACCAACTAAGGAATGAGCAGTTCTTC
d_call: NA; clone_size: NA; j_call: TRBJ2-5; v_call: TRBV9; cdr3_aa: CASSGQISQETQYF; cdr3_nt: TGTGCCAGCAGCGGACAGATATCGCAAGAGACCCAGTACTTC
d_call: NA; clone_size: few; j_call: TRBJ1-1; v_call: TRBV7-9; cdr3_aa: CASSSLSARNTEAFF; cdr3_nt: TGTGCCAGCAGCTCCCTGTCAGCGAGGAACACTGAAGCTTTCTTT
d_call: NA; clone_size: NA; j_call: TRBJ2-1; v_call: TRBV27; cdr3_aa: CASSFSPPGNEQFF; cdr3_nt: TGTGCCAGCAGTTTCTCTCCCCCCGGCAATGAGCAGTTCTTC
d_call: NA; clone_size: NA; j_call: TRBJ2-3; v_call: TRBV24-1; cdr3_aa: CATAGDYTDTQYF; cdr3_nt: TGTGCCACCGCAGGGGACTACACAGATACGCAGTATTTT
d_call: TRBD1; clone_size: NA; j_call: TRBJ1-2; v_call: TRBV15; cdr3_aa: CATSRDLGQGNGYTF; cdr3_nt: TGTGCCACCAGCAGAGATCTGGGACAGGGGAATGGCTACACCTTC
d_call: NA; clone_size: once; j_call: TRBJ1-4; v_call: TRBV12-3/TRBV12-4; cdr3_aa: CASSLGSTEKLFF; cdr3_nt: TGTGCCAGCAGTTTAGGGTCTACGGAAAAACTGTTTTTT
d_call: TRBD2; clone_size: once; j_call: TRBJ2-7; v_call: TRBV28; cdr3_aa: CASSLPRLAGGYEQYF; cdr3_nt: TGTGCCAGCAGTCTCCCCCGACTAGCGGGAGGTTACGAGCAGTACTTC
d_call: TRBD1; clone_size: NA; j_call: TRBJ2-3; v_call: TRBV7-8; cdr3_aa: CASSQRGQGGTDTQYF; cdr3_nt: TGTGCCAGCAGCCAAAGAGGGCAGGGGGGCACAGATACGCAGTATTTT
d_call: NA; clone_size: NA; j_call: TRBJ2-5; v_call: TRBV7-7; cdr3_aa: CASSLDSQGGQTQYF; cdr3_nt: TGTGCCAGCAGCTTAGATAGCCAGGGAGGACAGACCCAGTACTTC
d_call: NA; clone_size: few; j_call: TRBJ1-4; v_call: TRBV2; cdr3_aa: CASRGGGEEKLFF; cdr3_nt: TGTGCCAGCAGAGGCGGTGGGGAGGAAAAACTGTTTTTT
d_call: TRBD1; clone_size: NA; j_call: TRBJ1-6; v_call: TRBV2; cdr3_aa: CASSVNRDSFRSPLHF; cdr3_nt: TGTGCCAGCAGTGTAAACCGGGACAGCTTTCGGTCACCCCTCCACTTT
d_call: TRBD1; clone_size: NA; j_call: TRBJ1-5; v_call: TRBV28; cdr3_aa: CASSGTGGPGGQPQHF; cdr3_nt: TGTGCCAGCAGTGGAACAGGGGGCCCAGGGGGTCAGCCCCAGCATTTT
d_call: NA; clone_size: NA; j_call: TRBJ2-7; v_call: TRBV6-6; cdr3_aa: CASRTERGATTYEQYF; cdr3_nt: TGTGCCAGCAGAACGGAACGGGGGGCCACCACCTACGAGCAGTACTTC
d_call: TRBD2; clone_size: NA; j_call: TRBJ2-3; v_call: TRBV7-9; cdr3_aa: CASSLLSGTTDTQYF; cdr3_nt: TGTGCCAGCAGCTTATTGAGCGGGACCACAGATACGCAGTATTTT
d_call: TRBD1; clone_size: NA; j_call: TRBJ2-7; v_call: TRBV18; cdr3_aa: CASSPYGQGVEQYF; cdr3_nt: TGTGCCAGCTCACCATACGGACAGGGGGTCGAGCAGTACTTC
d_call: NA; clone_size: NA; j_call: TRBJ1-4; v_call: TRBV6-1; cdr3_aa: CASSDNRARDEKLFF; cdr3_nt: TGTGCCAGCAGTGATAACAGGGCGAGGGATGAAAAACTGTTTTTT
d_call: NA; clone_size: NA; j_call: TRBJ1-2; v_call: TRBV3-1/TRBV3-2; cdr3_aa: CASSQLSYGYTF; cdr3_nt: TGTGCCAGCAGCCAACTCTCCTATGGCTACACCTTC
d_call: NA; clone_size: NA; j_call: TRBJ1-5; v_call: TRBV5-1; cdr3_aa: CASSLQGDSNQPQHF; cdr3_nt: TGCGCCAGCAGCTTGCAAGGGGATAGCAATCAGCCCCAGCATTTT
d_call: TRBD1; clone_size: NA; j_call: TRBJ1-1; v_call: TRBV6-5; cdr3_aa: CASTKDRAGSEAFF; cdr3_nt: TGTGCCAGCACTAAGGACAGGGCTGGGTCTGAAGCTTTCTTT
d_call: NA; clone_size: once; j_call: TRBJ2-2; v_call: TRBV19; cdr3_aa: CASSSPLAAGRAGELFF; cdr3_nt: TGTGCCAGTAGTAGCCCCCTCGCCGCGGGGAGAGCTGGGGAGCTGTTTTTT
d_call: NA; clone_size: NA; j_call: TRBJ2-5; v_call: TRBV7-3; cdr3_aa: CASSLGVRYQETQYF; cdr3_nt: TGTGCCAGCAGCTTAGGAGTCCGATACCAAGAGACCCAGTACTTC
d_call: NA; clone_size: NA; j_call: TRBJ2-7; v_call: TRBV5-5; cdr3_aa: CASSTLNQGGSYEQYF; cdr3_nt: TGTGCCAGCAGCACCCTCAACCAGGGTGGCTCCTACGAGCAGTACTTC